This T cell receptor beta chain was captured in a study of blood T cell repertoires in COVID-19. Study details: COVID-19 samples from acute and convalescent phases originated in the United States, Italy and Spain.

Assignments of participants to cohorts depended upon their own reported clinical history. Trimming pared 3 bases from V and 1 base from J, leaving 10 bases between. The CDR3 runs 14 residues. The V gene's germline CDR1 is SNHLY and CDR2 FYNNEI. Per the original data handling: The assay estimated nucleated cells by amplifying reference gene primers. Profiled with immunoSEQ multiplex PCR; TCRdb holds only in-frame clones, not every one. V and J calls and clone size come straight from that table; D and trimming were deduced from the DNA. This table has approximately 220,000 clones, about 87% appearing once.

This chain links TRBV2 with TRBJ2-7; D possibly corresponds to TRBD1 (5 bases). The material sequenced was PBMCs or T cells enriched from blood (not recorded which). This TCR derives from a woman aged 25 to 45 who had recovered from COVID-19. CDR3 sequence reads: CASSDRVPSYEQYF. The CDR3 nucleotides read TGTGCCAGCAGTGACAGGGTGCCTTCCTACGAGCAGTACTTC.